Below, 5 T cell receptor beta chains from the same sample are listed, as sequenced in a study of shared clonotypes between healthy human individuals. Method: immunoSEQ multiplex PCR; TCRdb's copy keeps in-frame clones and lacks some. This sample yields about 2.4 million clones, of which approximately 93% are seen a single time; 0.35% to 0.45% belongs to the top ten. Sequencing used naive CD4+ T cells from PBMCs. Subset defined: CD45RA+ positively selected. These receptors all come from a man between 18 and 29 years old in good health. Some clones in this sample may be carry-over from other donors' samples.

The chain carries TRBV30 and TRBJ2-7; a possible D gene is TRBD1 (6 bases). V lost 4 bases, J lost 6 bases, and 13 bases lay in between. Germline CDR1 and CDR2: GTSNPN and SVGIG (reference sequence). The CDR3 consists of 12 residues. The DNA for the CDR3 is TGTGCCTGGAACTCCAGGGGCGGCGAGCAGTACTTC. This gives the protein CAWNSRGGEQYF.

The V call is TRBV27, the J call TRBJ1-4, with D possibly matching TRBD1 (5 bases). Germline V CDR1 and CDR2: MNHEY, SMNVEV (reference sequence). The CDR3 is 19 residues long. Between the trimmed V and J ends, which lost 6 bases and 0 bases, there was a span of 23 bases. The CDR3 reads CASSLSPRGTGSTNEKLFF. For the CDR3, the DNA is TGTGCCAGCAGCCTATCCCCCCGGGGCACAGGCTCAACTAATGAAAAACTGTTTTTT. The full variable domain, with the rest looked up from reference TRBV27 and TRBJ1-4, is EAQVTQNPRYLITVTGKKLTVTCSQNMNHEYMSWYRQDPGLGLRQIYYSMNVEVTDKGDVPEGYKVSRKEKRNFPLILESPSPNQTSLYFCASSLSPRGTGSTNEKLFFGSGTQLSVL.

The chain has TRBV4-1 and TRBJ2-2; the match to TRBD2 covers 9 bases. Germline V gene sequence: CDR1 MGHRA, CDR2 YSYEKL. V lost 6 bases to trimming and J lost 5 bases; unmatched junction nucleotides: 7. The CDR3 is 15 amino acids. CDR3 coding DNA: TGCGCCAGCAGGCTAGCGGGATCGGTTACCGGGGAGCTGTTTTTT. This sequence encodes CASRLAGSVTGELFF.

Comments on this clone: The sample contains more than one DNA sequence encoding this CDR3. The chain employs TRBV2 and TRBJ2-1, with TRBD1 as a possible D gene (6 bases). Trimming removed 5 bases from V and 5 bases from J, with 10 bases in between. This CDR3 comprises 13 residues. Germline V gene sequence: CDR1 SNHLY, CDR2 FYNNEI. This CDR3 reads CASSRNRDNEQFF. The CDR3 DNA sequence: TGTGCCAGCAGTCGAAACAGGGACAATGAGCAGTTCTTC.

The chain uses TRBV4-3 and TRBJ2-7; 9 bases are shared with TRBD2. V dropped 1 base and J dropped 7; count of bases not matched to a gene: 14. CDR3 length: 17 residues. In germline, CDR1 is LGHNA, CDR2 YSLEER. This chain's CDR3 is CASSQAPWVAGGQEQYF. The DNA of the CDR3 is TGCGCCAGCAGCCAAGCCCCGTGGGTCGCGGGAGGGCAGGAGCAGTACTTC.